The source of this TCR beta chain is a study of blood T cell repertoires in COVID-19. On the study more broadly: Specimens from acute and convalescent COVID-19 originated in the United States, Italy and Spain.

Adults between roughly 18 and 90 years of age took part from 20 to 25 US areas. Grouping used clinical history reported by participants in a survey and questionnaire. Trimming removed 7 bases from V and 0 bases from J, with 25 bases in between. CDR1 and CDR2 from the germline V gene are MNHEY and SVGEGT. This CDR3 comprises 18 residues. In the source study's methods: Amplification of reference gene primers was used by the study to estimate nucleated cell counts. Assay used: immunoSEQ multiplex PCR; TCRdb lists only in-frame clones, some missing. V, J and clone size reflect that table, while D and trimming were determined from the DNA. The data show about 280,000 clones, with under 95% seen just once and approximately 2.9% held by the top ten.

This sequence originates from a man in his forties who had been exposed to COVID-19. J is TRBJ2-7 and V is TRBV6-2 or TRBV6-3; possible D gene TRBD2, 6 bases. The sequenced material came from PBMCs or T cells enriched from blood (not recorded which). For the CDR3, the DNA is TGTGCCAGCACCCCCGTGCGCGGCGGGACGGATTTCTCCTACGAGCAGTACTTC. Its protein product is CASTPVRGGTDFSYEQYF.